A selection of T cell receptor beta chains follows, all from one sample in a study of cytomegalovirus exposure and HLA in healthy donors. The method was immunoSEQ multiplex PCR; TCRdb's version includes in-frame clones alone and lacks a portion of them. In the table there are roughly 300,000 clones, 86% of which are singletons. The sample was PBMCs. These receptors came from a woman aged 18 to 35 in good health and CMV-seronegative. Both conserved end residues are part of each CDR3. Fields, in order: clone size, V gene, D gene, J gene, CDR3 protein, CDR3 DNA. D genes are given only for firm matches. The size entry is marked missing in some rows and otherwise reads once, few, many or a size class.

clone size: once
V gene: TRBV7-9
D gene: NA
J gene: TRBJ2-7
CDR3 protein: CASSLVAGDLYEQYF
CDR3 DNA: TGTGCCAGCAGCTTAGTGGCAGGGGATCTCTACGAGCAGTACTTC

clone size: NA
V gene: TRBV6-5
D gene: TRBD1
J gene: TRBJ1-2
CDR3 protein: CASSYSGQGPYGYTF
CDR3 DNA: TGTGCCAGCAGTTACTCCGGACAGGGCCCTTATGGCTACACCTTC

clone size: once
V gene: TRBV7-6
D gene: NA
J gene: TRBJ2-7
CDR3 protein: CASSHQEGKPYEQYF
CDR3 DNA: TGTGCCAGCAGCCACCAGGAGGGGAAACCCTACGAGCAGTACTTC

clone size: NA
V gene: TRBV6-5
D gene: NA
J gene: TRBJ2-3
CDR3 protein: CASRAGDTQYF
CDR3 DNA: TGTGCCAGCAGGGCGGGAGATACGCAGTATTTT

clone size: NA
V gene: TRBV2
D gene: TRBD2
J gene: TRBJ2-1
CDR3 protein: CASITELAGGVNEQFF
CDR3 DNA: TGTGCCAGCATTACGGAGCTAGCGGGAGGGGTCAATGAGCAGTTCTTC

clone size: few
V gene: TRBV27
D gene: NA
J gene: TRBJ2-1
CDR3 protein: CASRTSRGRNHEQFF
CDR3 DNA: TGTGCCAGCAGGACCTCTCGAGGGAGGAACCATGAGCAGTTCTTC

clone size: NA
V gene: TRBV7-9
D gene: NA
J gene: TRBJ2-7
CDR3 protein: CASSLGLSGGEQYF
CDR3 DNA: TGTGCCAGCAGCTTAGGTCTTTCCGGGGGCGAGCAGTACTTC

clone size: NA
V gene: TRBV10-1
D gene: TRBD2
J gene: TRBJ2-1
CDR3 protein: CASSPGTSGDEQFF
CDR3 DNA: TGCGCCAGCAGTCCCGGGACTAGCGGCGATGAGCAGTTCTTC

clone size: NA
V gene: TRBV7-6
D gene: TRBD1
J gene: TRBJ1-5
CDR3 protein: CASSLGRGRQPQHF
CDR3 DNA: TGTGCCAGCAGCTTAGGCAGGGGGCGGCAGCCCCAGCATTTT

clone size: NA
V gene: TRBV11-2
D gene: NA
J gene: TRBJ2-7
CDR3 protein: CASSLDRGQSHEQYF
CDR3 DNA: TGTGCCAGCAGCTTAGACCGTGGCCAGTCCCACGAGCAGTACTTC

clone size: NA
V gene: TRBV6-6
D gene: NA
J gene: TRBJ2-7
CDR3 protein: CASSSSRQYYEQYF
CDR3 DNA: TGTGCCAGCAGTTCATCTCGACAGTACTACGAGCAGTACTTC

clone size: NA
V gene: TRBV5-6
D gene: TRBD2
J gene: TRBJ2-3
CDR3 protein: CASRPTSGKADTQYF
CDR3 DNA: TGTGCCAGCAGGCCAACTAGCGGGAAAGCAGATACGCAGTATTTT

clone size: NA
V gene: TRBV27
D gene: NA
J gene: TRBJ2-7
CDR3 protein: CASSLRRASVSYEQYF
CDR3 DNA: TGTGCCAGCAGTTTGAGGCGGGCTAGCGTCTCCTACGAGCAGTACTTC

clone size: few
V gene: TRBV29-1
D gene: NA
J gene: TRBJ1-1
CDR3 protein: CSVDTPEAFF
CDR3 DNA: TGCAGCGTTGACACACCTGAAGCTTTCTTT

clone size: NA
V gene: TRBV29-1
D gene: TRBD1
J gene: TRBJ2-4
CDR3 protein: CSVGLGDRGVIQYF
CDR3 DNA: TGCAGCGTTGGATTGGGTGACAGGGGGGTCATTCAGTACTTC

clone size: NA
V gene: TRBV6-1
D gene: NA
J gene: TRBJ2-5
CDR3 protein: CASSEWPPWVGDQYF
CDR3 DNA: TGTGCCAGCAGTGAATGGCCTCCCTGGGTAGGGGACCAGTACTTC

clone size: NA
V gene: TRBV9
D gene: TRBD2
J gene: TRBJ2-7
CDR3 protein: CASSVGSSGRVSEQYF
CDR3 DNA: TGTGCCAGCAGCGTAGGTAGTAGCGGGAGGGTCAGCGAGCAGTACTTC

clone size: once
V gene: TRBV27
D gene: NA
J gene: TRBJ1-5
CDR3 protein: CASSLSIALNNQPQHF
CDR3 DNA: TGTGCCAGCAGTTTATCGATTGCACTCAACAATCAGCCCCAGCATTTT

clone size: NA
V gene: TRBV7-8
D gene: TRBD2
J gene: TRBJ2-7
CDR3 protein: CASSLPSGTSSHEQYF
CDR3 DNA: TGTGCCAGCAGTCTCCCCTCGGGGACTAGCAGCCACGAGCAGTACTTC

clone size: NA
V gene: TRBV6-6
D gene: TRBD1
J gene: TRBJ2-3
CDR3 protein: CASSYRLQGAADTQYF
CDR3 DNA: TGTGCCAGCAGTTACAGGTTACAGGGGGCGGCAGATACGCAGTATTTT

clone size: NA
V gene: TRBV2
D gene: TRBD2
J gene: TRBJ2-7
CDR3 protein: CASTGLAGRDMYF
CDR3 DNA: TGTGCCAGCACGGGACTAGCGGGGAGGGATATGTACTTC

clone size: NA
V gene: TRBV9
D gene: TRBD2
J gene: TRBJ2-7
CDR3 protein: CASSVGGASGSGEQYF
CDR3 DNA: TGTGCCAGCAGCGTAGGGGGGGCTAGCGGGAGTGGCGAGCAGTACTTC

clone size: NA
V gene: TRBV10-3
D gene: TRBD1
J gene: TRBJ1-2
CDR3 protein: CAISDRTGGNYGYTF
CDR3 DNA: TGTGCCATCAGTGATCGGACAGGGGGTAACTATGGCTACACCTTC

clone size: NA
V gene: TRBV27
D gene: TRBD1
J gene: TRBJ1-1
CDR3 protein: CASSPGTGTEAFF
CDR3 DNA: TGTGCCAGCAGCCCCGGGACAGGTACTGAAGCTTTCTTT

clone size: NA
V gene: TRBV28
D gene: NA
J gene: TRBJ1-5
CDR3 protein: CASSLAGYSNQPQHF
CDR3 DNA: TGTGCCAGCAGTTTGGCAGGTTATAGCAATCAGCCCCAGCATTTT

clone size: NA
V gene: TRBV5-1
D gene: TRBD2
J gene: TRBJ2-2
CDR3 protein: CASSSSGKNTGELFF
CDR3 DNA: TGCGCCAGCAGCTCGAGCGGGAAGAACACCGGGGAGCTGTTTTTT

clone size: NA
V gene: TRBV7-9
D gene: NA
J gene: TRBJ2-7
CDR3 protein: CASSPQTGEGSYEQYF
CDR3 DNA: TGTGCCAGCAGCCCTCAGACAGGGGAGGGCTCCTACGAGCAGTACTTC

clone size: NA
V gene: TRBV10-2
D gene: TRBD1
J gene: TRBJ1-3
CDR3 protein: CAIQDRAGNTIYF
CDR3 DNA: TGCGCCATCCAAGACAGGGCCGGAAACACCATATATTTT

clone size: NA
V gene: TRBV9
D gene: NA
J gene: TRBJ1-2
CDR3 protein: CASSVGTVDNYGYTF
CDR3 DNA: TGTGCCAGCAGCGTAGGGACAGTTGATAACTATGGCTACACCTTC

clone size: NA
V gene: TRBV29-1
D gene: NA
J gene: TRBJ1-4
CDR3 protein: CSADELGQNEKLFF
CDR3 DNA: TGCAGCGCCGACGAACTGGGGCAAAATGAAAAACTGTTTTTT

clone size: NA
V gene: TRBV19
D gene: NA
J gene: TRBJ2-3
CDR3 protein: CASSTLISVMQYF
CDR3 DNA: TGTGCCAGTAGTACCCTAATTAGCGTTATGCAGTATTTT

clone size: NA
V gene: TRBV27
D gene: NA
J gene: TRBJ2-1
CDR3 protein: CASRSAGYNEQFF
CDR3 DNA: TGTGCCAGCAGATCGGCAGGGTACAATGAGCAGTTCTTC

clone size: NA
V gene: TRBV28
D gene: TRBD1
J gene: TRBJ1-2
CDR3 protein: CASSFRGQGFYGYTF
CDR3 DNA: TGTGCCAGCAGCTTTCGGGGACAGGGATTCTATGGCTACACCTTC

clone size: few
V gene: TRBV28
D gene: TRBD1
J gene: TRBJ2-5
CDR3 protein: CASRITTGGLGETQYF
CDR3 DNA: TGTGCCAGTCGAATAACGACAGGGGGCTTAGGTGAGACCCAGTACTTC

clone size: NA
V gene: TRBV12-5
D gene: TRBD1
J gene: TRBJ1-3
CDR3 protein: CASGLPRDRVVGNTIYF
CDR3 DNA: TGTGCTAGTGGTTTGCCCCGGGACAGGGTGGTTGGAAACACCATATATTTT

clone size: NA
V gene: TRBV5-4
D gene: NA
J gene: TRBJ2-1
CDR3 protein: CASSFEGEPYNEQFF
CDR3 DNA: TGTGCCAGCAGCTTTGAAGGAGAACCCTACAATGAGCAGTTCTTC

clone size: NA
V gene: TRBV25-1
D gene: TRBD1
J gene: TRBJ2-7
CDR3 protein: CASSWGLGTGGSYEQYF
CDR3 DNA: TGTGCCAGCAGTTGGGGCCTAGGGACAGGAGGCTCCTACGAGCAGTACTTC

clone size: NA
V gene: TRBV11-2
D gene: NA
J gene: TRBJ2-2
CDR3 protein: CASSLFTRGNTGELFF
CDR3 DNA: TGTGCCAGCAGCTTATTCACGCGGGGGAACACCGGGGAGCTGTTTTTT

clone size: NA
V gene: TRBV28
D gene: TRBD2
J gene: TRBJ2-1
CDR3 protein: CASRTRPGLESYNEQFF
CDR3 DNA: TGTGCCAGCAGAACTCGGCCGGGACTAGAGTCGTACAATGAGCAGTTCTTC

clone size: NA
V gene: TRBV5-1
D gene: NA
J gene: TRBJ2-5
CDR3 protein: CASRPVEVGETQYF
CDR3 DNA: TGCGCCAGCCGCCCGGTGGAGGTGGGAGAGACCCAGTACTTC

clone size: NA
V gene: TRBV7-2
D gene: NA
J gene: TRBJ2-7
CDR3 protein: CASSLAGRAEQYF
CDR3 DNA: TGTGCCAGCAGCTTAGCAGGCAGGGCCGAGCAGTACTTC

clone size: NA
V gene: TRBV18
D gene: TRBD2
J gene: TRBJ2-7
CDR3 protein: CASSPLPGLEKPTYEQYF
CDR3 DNA: TGTGCCAGCTCACCACTCCCGGGACTAGAAAAGCCCACCTACGAGCAGTACTTC

clone size: NA
V gene: TRBV7-3
D gene: NA
J gene: TRBJ2-3
CDR3 protein: CASSLMAVGADTQYF
CDR3 DNA: TGTGCCAGCAGCTTAATGGCAGTTGGAGCAGATACGCAGTATTTT

clone size: NA
V gene: TRBV5-4
D gene: TRBD1
J gene: TRBJ2-7
CDR3 protein: CASSRGAGQGPYEQYF
CDR3 DNA: TGTGCCAGCAGCCGGGGGGCGGGACAGGGACCCTACGAGCAGTACTTC

clone size: NA
V gene: TRBV7-9
D gene: NA
J gene: TRBJ2-3
CDR3 protein: CASSLSQGLHKDTQYF
CDR3 DNA: TGTGCCAGCAGCTTAAGTCAGGGTTTACACAAAGATACGCAGTATTTT

clone size: NA
V gene: TRBV5-1
D gene: TRBD2
J gene: TRBJ2-4
CDR3 protein: CASSPRLAARGSENIQYF
CDR3 DNA: TGCGCCAGCAGCCCGAGACTAGCCGCTCGGGGTTCCGAAAACATTCAGTACTTC

clone size: NA
V gene: TRBV29-1
D gene: TRBD1
J gene: TRBJ2-1
CDR3 protein: CSAGQGVVNEQFF
CDR3 DNA: TGCAGCGCCGGACAGGGGGTGGTGAATGAGCAGTTCTTC

clone size: NA
V gene: TRBV2
D gene: TRBD1
J gene: TRBJ2-7
CDR3 protein: CASSERDRAYEQYF
CDR3 DNA: TGTGCCAGCAGTGAAAGGGACAGGGCCTACGAGCAGTACTTC

clone size: NA
V gene: TRBV7-8
D gene: NA
J gene: TRBJ2-1
CDR3 protein: CASSAAGGSYNEQFF
CDR3 DNA: TGTGCCAGCAGCGCCGCCGGAGGCTCCTACAATGAGCAGTTCTTC

clone size: NA
V gene: TRBV19
D gene: TRBD1
J gene: TRBJ2-7
CDR3 protein: CASSTSGTEGNEQYF
CDR3 DNA: TGTGCCAGTAGTACGTCCGGGACAGAGGGCAACGAGCAGTACTTC

clone size: few
V gene: TRBV6-1
D gene: NA
J gene: TRBJ1-5
CDR3 protein: CASSARGGSNQPQHF
CDR3 DNA: TGTGCCAGCAGTGCCCGGGGGGGATCCAATCAGCCCCAGCATTTT